These 21 T cell receptor beta chains were sequenced from one sample in a study of OX40 agonist ivuxolimab in advanced cancers. Produced via immunoSEQ multiplex PCR; TCRdb's table is partial and in-frame only. The sample contains 35,000 to 45,000 clones, over 75% of which appear only once. The sequences come from CD4+ or CD8+ T cells sorted from blood, collected in a trial of the OX40 agonist ivuxolimab. These TCRs come from an adult with an advanced solid tumor such as melanoma, head and neck, liver or kidney cancer.

The chain has TRBV9 and TRBJ2-5; D is possibly TRBD2 (7 bases). CDR1 SGDLS and CDR2 YYNGEE come from the germline V gene. V was cut by 1 base and J by 5 bases, with 15 bases left in between. The CDR3 contains 15 residues. The CDR3 DNA follows: TGTGCCAGCAGCGTACTCGGGGGGCGGGTGGAGACCCAGTACTTC. Translation gives CASSVLGGRVETQYF.

The rearrangement joins TRBV4-1 to TRBJ1-5; D might be TRBD1 (6 bases). Germline CDR1 and CDR2: MGHRA and YSYEKL. With 2 bases removed from V and 5 bases from J, the gap between germline ends came to 16 bases. The CDR3 sequence is 16 residues long. CDR3 protein: CASSQPEGGRDQPQHF. The CDR3 region has the DNA TGCGCCAGCAGCCAACCGGAGGGGGGGAGGGATCAGCCCCAGCATTTT.

The chain links TRBV7-6 to TRBJ1-1, with no clear D. Trimming left V 3 bases short and J 0 bases short, with 8 bases between. CDR1 is SGHVS, CDR2 FNYEAQ, per germline. The CDR3 sequence is 14 residues long. The CDR3 nucleotides are TGTGCCAGCAGCTTGCCCCTACTGAACACTGAAGCTTTCTTT. Protein product: CASSLPLLNTEAFF.

J is TRBJ1-2 and V is TRBV30; TRBD1 matches at 8 bases. CDR3 length: 12 residues. V lost 5 bases to trimming and J lost 7 bases; unmatched junction nucleotides: 6. Germline-derived CDR1 and CDR2 are GTSNPN and SVGIG (reference sequence). CDR3 sequence: CAWGRGQVGYTF. The CDR3 DNA sequence: TGTGCCTGGGGCAGGGGGCAGGTTGGCTACACCTTC.

This chain joins TRBV2 and TRBJ2-7, with 9 bases identical to TRBD1. V was pared by 5 bases and J by 3 bases, with 8 bases of the junction left unmatched. This CDR3 region has 15 residues. CDR1 is SNHLY and CDR2 is FYNNEI in the germline V gene. As DNA, the CDR3 is TGTGCCAGCAGTATCCCGGGACAGGGACTCTACGAGCAGTACTTC. This encodes CASSIPGQGLYEQYF.

The chain has TRBV27 and TRBJ1-5; D call uncertain. The CDR3 spans 15 residues. Trimming took off 1 base at V and 5 bases at J, with 12 bases between the two ends. Looked up from germline, CDR1 is MNHEY and CDR2 is SMNVEV (reference sequence). The CDR3 here is CASSLWSQGDQPQHF. The DNA for the CDR3 is TGTGCCAGCAGTTTATGGAGCCAAGGCGATCAGCCCCAGCATTTT.

V is TRBV19 and J is TRBJ2-7; 10 bases fit TRBD2. There are 14 residues in the CDR3. The germline V gene has CDR1 LNHDA and CDR2 SQIVND (reference sequence). J lost 3 bases, V lost 5 bases, and 4 bases had no gene match. The CDR3 loop reads CASSLAGAIYEQYF. In nucleotides, the CDR3 is TGTGCCAGTAGTCTAGCGGGGGCCATCTACGAGCAGTACTTC.

This clone was detected a few times. The chain recombines TRBV19 with TRBJ2-1, with 12 nucleotides matching TRBD1. The CDR3 length is 15 residues. V lost 5 bases and J lost 9; bases outside the gene matches: 8. Germline V CDR1 and CDR2: LNHDA, SQIVND (reference sequence). The CDR3 protein is CASSPWDRGLGEQFF. CDR3 nucleotides: TGTGCCAGTAGTCCATGGGACAGGGGGCTCGGTGAGCAGTTCTTC.

The chain joins TRBV11-2 to TRBJ1-6; a possible D gene is TRBD1 (5 bases). V was cut by 1 base and J by 6 bases, with 13 bases left in between. Germline V gene lookup returns CDR1 SGHAT and CDR2 FQNNGV. CDR3 length: 16 amino acids. The CDR3 spells CASSLGGEGINSPLHF. Written as DNA, the CDR3 is TGTGCCAGCAGCTTAGGAGGGGAGGGGATTAATTCACCCCTCCACTTT.

The chain joins TRBV19 to TRBJ2-7; D ambiguous. The ends were cut back, 4 bases at V and 3 bases at J, with 16 bases in the middle. CDR1 is LNHDA and CDR2 is SQIVND in the germline V gene (reference sequence). This CDR3 region has 15 residues. CDR3 coding DNA: TGTGCCAGTAGTACTGGCCCCCGGGCCATCTACGAGCAGTACTTC. It yields the protein CASSTGPRAIYEQYF.

This clone appeared once. The CDR3 DNA sequence: TGTGCCAGCAGCCCTCGGGACGGGGGCTCCTACGAGCAGTACTTC. This codes for CASSPRDGGSYEQYF. The chain recombines TRBV13 with TRBJ2-5, with a possible D match to TRBD2 (6 bases). TRBJ2-7 matches the DNA end more closely, so the J call is doubtful. This CDR3 has 15 amino acids. The germline V gene has CDR1 PRHDT and CDR2 FYEKMQ (reference sequence).

The chain recombines TRBV5-5 with TRBJ1-3; D gene unclear. The CDR3 is made up of 15 amino acids. Germline V gene sequence: CDR1 SGHKS, CDR2 YYEKEE (reference sequence). The V end lost 0 bases, the J end lost 0 bases, and 7 bases lay between the germline ends. CDR3 protein: CASSLGVSSGNTIYF. The CDR3 nucleotides are TGTGCCAGCAGCTTGGGCGTCAGCTCTGGAAACACCATATATTTT.

The chain joins TRBV7-8 to TRBJ1-6; the match to TRBD1 covers 11 bases. The CDR3 is 16 residues long. The V gene's germline CDR1 is SGHVS and CDR2 FQNEAQ. V was pared by 5 bases and J by 6 bases, with 6 bases of the junction left unmatched. The CDR3 loop is CASSHGTGGSNSPLHF. Here the CDR3 DNA reads TGTGCCAGCAGCCACGGGACAGGGGGGAGTAATTCACCCCTCCACTTT.

This chain joins TRBV27 and TRBJ2-2; unclear D gene. This CDR3 has 13 residues. V lost 3 bases and J lost 4, with 6 bases in between. The germline V gene has CDR1 MNHEY and CDR2 SMNVEV (reference sequence). The CDR3 reads CASSFALTGELFF. In DNA, the CDR3 is TGTGCCAGCAGTTTTGCCCTCACCGGGGAGCTGTTTTTT.

This clone showed up just once. The CDR3 reads CASSQEAGNEQYF. In nucleotides, the CDR3 is TGCGCCAGCAGCCAAGAGGCAGGGAACGAGCAGTACTTC. This chain joins TRBV4-1 and TRBJ2-7; D might be TRBD1 (5 bases). Trimming took 0 bases from V and 5 from J, leaving 8 bases between them. This CDR3 spans 13 amino acids. CDR1 is MGHRA, CDR2 YSYEKL, per germline.

The rearrangement uses TRBV13 and TRBJ2-1; TRBD2 matches 10 bases. Germline V lookup: CDR1 PRHDT, CDR2 FYEKMQ (reference sequence). This CDR3 comprises 15 residues. With 1 base clipped from V and 6 bases from J, the junction kept 3 bases outside the gene matches. The CDR3 region is CASSLESSGGNEQFF. CDR3 sequence (DNA): TGTGCCAGCAGCTTAGAGTCTAGCGGGGGCAATGAGCAGTTCTTC.

The J gene is TRBJ2-1, the V gene TRBV2, with TRBD1 identical over 7 bases. Per germline, CDR1 SNHLY and CDR2 FYNNEI. The junction had 8 bases not matched to a gene; V was cut back by 3 bases and J by 9 bases. The CDR3 totals 14 residues. CDR3 protein: CASSDRGTHSEQFF. DNA for the CDR3: TGTGCCAGCAGTGACAGGGGGACACACAGTGAGCAGTTCTTC. Full variable domain (remainder filled in from reference TRBV2 and TRBJ2-1): EPEVTQTPSHQVTQMGQEVILRCVPISNHLYFYWYRQILGQKVEFLVSFYNNEISEKSEIFDDQFSVERPDGSNFTLKIRSTKLEDSAMYFCASSDRGTHSEQFFGPGTRLTVL.

The table lists this clone with a count of one. The genes are TRBV2 and TRBJ1-2, with unresolved D. This CDR3 region has 14 residues. V lost 0 bases and J lost 2, with 7 bases in between. Germline V gives CDR1 SNHLY, CDR2 FYNNEI. The CDR3 loop reads CASSEARGNYGYTF. In DNA, the CDR3 is TGTGCCAGCAGTGAAGCGCGCGGGAACTATGGCTACACCTTC.

The V call is TRBV7-2, the J call TRBJ2-3, with D possibly TRBD2 on 6 matching bases. V was cut by 5 bases and J by 14 bases, with 23 bases left in between. Germline CDR1 SGHTA, CDR2 FQGNSA. This CDR3 spans 14 amino acids. CDR3 residues: CASSPQAGGESWYF. The DNA for the CDR3 is TGTGCCAGCAGCCCTCAGGCCGGAGGGGAGTCGTGGTATTTT.

In DNA form, the CDR3 reads TGCGCCAGCAGTCAATCTCCTTCGAAGCAGGGGACCCAGTACTTC. Encoded protein: CASSQSPSKQGTQYF. This rearrangement joins TRBV23-1 to TRBJ2-5, with a weak D call TRBD1 (5 bases). TRBV23-1 is treated as an ORF (open reading frame) with a function not yet certain. The CDR3 is made up of 15 amino acids. V was cut by 0 bases and J by 7 bases, with 15 bases left in between.

The gene calls are TRBV2 and TRBJ2-7, with a weak D call TRBD2 (7 bases). Germline lookup yields CDR1 SNHLY and CDR2 FYNNEI. V lost 6 bases, J lost 2 bases, and 11 bases lay in between. This CDR3 contains 13 residues. CDR3 residues: CASRRGGPYEQYF. CDR3 in DNA: TGTGCCAGCAGAAGGGGGGGCCCCTACGAGCAGTACTTC.